Given below is one T cell receptor (beta chain) in context. Its matching antigen is unknown. This table comes from immunoSEQ multiplex PCR, and its TCRdb copy is limited to in-frame clones, with some not included. Of over 70,000 clones listed, about nine tenths are singletons. This sample stems from a study of OX40 agonist ivuxolimab in advanced cancers. Study-wide results and limits: Both CD4+ and CD8+ T cell populations in blood had undergone clonal expansion by week 6 at 0.1 to 3.0 mg/kg.

Germline loops: CDR1 MNHNY, CDR2 SVGAGI (reference sequence). Trimming removed 4 bases from V and 2 bases from J, with 3 bases in between. This CDR3 contains 11 residues. This specimen was CD4+ or CD8+ T cells sorted from blood, taken in a trial of the OX40 agonist ivuxolimab. The chain combines TRBV6-6 with TRBJ2-7; D remains ambiguous. This TCR derives from an adult with an advanced solid tumor such as melanoma, head and neck, liver or kidney cancer. Here the CDR3 DNA reads TGTGCCAGCAGTTCGACCTACGAGCAGTACTTC. Its translation: CASSSTYEQYF.